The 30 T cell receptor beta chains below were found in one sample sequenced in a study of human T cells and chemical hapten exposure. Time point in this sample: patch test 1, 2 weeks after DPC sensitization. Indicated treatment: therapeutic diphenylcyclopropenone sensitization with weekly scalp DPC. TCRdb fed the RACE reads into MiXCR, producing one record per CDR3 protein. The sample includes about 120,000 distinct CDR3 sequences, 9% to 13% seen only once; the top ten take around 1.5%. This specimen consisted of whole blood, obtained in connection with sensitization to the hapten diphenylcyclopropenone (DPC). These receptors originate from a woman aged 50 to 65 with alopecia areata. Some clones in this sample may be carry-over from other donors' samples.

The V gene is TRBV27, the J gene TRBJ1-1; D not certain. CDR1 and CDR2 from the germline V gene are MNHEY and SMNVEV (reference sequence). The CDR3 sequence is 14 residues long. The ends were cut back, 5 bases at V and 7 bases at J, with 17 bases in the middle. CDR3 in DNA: TGTGCCAGCAGTATGACGACCAATTTTGGTGAAGCTTTCTTT. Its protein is CASSMTTNFGEAFF.

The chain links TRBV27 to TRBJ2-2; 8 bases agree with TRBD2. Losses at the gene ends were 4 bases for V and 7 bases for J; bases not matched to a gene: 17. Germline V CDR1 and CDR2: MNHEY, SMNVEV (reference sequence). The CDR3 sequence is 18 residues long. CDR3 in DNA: TGTGCCAGCAGTTCATTACGCGGGGGGACAATTTTTTTCGGGGAGCTGTTTTTT. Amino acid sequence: CASSSLRGGTIFFGELFF.

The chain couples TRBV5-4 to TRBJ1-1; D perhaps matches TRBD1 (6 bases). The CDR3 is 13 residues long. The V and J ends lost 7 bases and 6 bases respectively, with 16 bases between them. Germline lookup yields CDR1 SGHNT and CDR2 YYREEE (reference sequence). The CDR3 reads CASGGTGWAEAFF. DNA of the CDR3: TGTGCCAGCGGGGGCACAGGGTGGGCTGAAGCTTTCTTT.

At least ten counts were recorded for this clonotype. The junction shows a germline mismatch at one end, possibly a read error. The CDR3 DNA sequence: TGTGCCAGCAGTCTATGGACAGGGAGGGAGCAGTTCTTC. It yields the protein CASSLWTGREQFF. This sequence joins TRBV28 and TRBJ2-1, with 8 nucleotides matching TRBD1. Per the germline V gene, CDR1 is MDHEN and CDR2 is SYDVKM. The CDR3 length is 13 residues.

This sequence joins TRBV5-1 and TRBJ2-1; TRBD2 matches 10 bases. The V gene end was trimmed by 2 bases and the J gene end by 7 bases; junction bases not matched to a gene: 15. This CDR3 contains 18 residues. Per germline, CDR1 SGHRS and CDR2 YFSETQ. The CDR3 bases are TGCGCCAGCAGCTTACCCCGGCTAGCGGGAGTTTCCGGGAATGAGCAGTTCTTC. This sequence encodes CASSLPRLAGVSGNEQFF.

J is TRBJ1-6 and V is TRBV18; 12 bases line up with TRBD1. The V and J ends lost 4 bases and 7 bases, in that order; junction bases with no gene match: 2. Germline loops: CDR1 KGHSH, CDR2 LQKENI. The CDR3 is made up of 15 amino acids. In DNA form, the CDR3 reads TGTGCCAGCTCACGGGGACAGGGGGCGAATTCACCCCTCCACTTT. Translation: CASSRGQGANSPLHF.

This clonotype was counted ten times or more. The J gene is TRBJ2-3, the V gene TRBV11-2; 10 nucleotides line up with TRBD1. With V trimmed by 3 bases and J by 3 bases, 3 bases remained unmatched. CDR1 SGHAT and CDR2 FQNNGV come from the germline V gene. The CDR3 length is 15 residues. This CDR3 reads CASSFGTGATDTQYF. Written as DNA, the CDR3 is TGTGCCAGCAGCTTCGGGACAGGGGCGACAGATACGCAGTATTTT.

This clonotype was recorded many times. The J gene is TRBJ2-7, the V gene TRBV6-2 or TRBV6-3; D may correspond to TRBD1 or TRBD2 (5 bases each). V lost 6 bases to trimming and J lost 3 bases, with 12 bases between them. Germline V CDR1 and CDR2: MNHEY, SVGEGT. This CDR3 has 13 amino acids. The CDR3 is CASSRRDGYEQYF. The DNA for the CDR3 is TGTGCCAGCAGCCGCCGGGACGGCTACGAGCAGTACTTC.

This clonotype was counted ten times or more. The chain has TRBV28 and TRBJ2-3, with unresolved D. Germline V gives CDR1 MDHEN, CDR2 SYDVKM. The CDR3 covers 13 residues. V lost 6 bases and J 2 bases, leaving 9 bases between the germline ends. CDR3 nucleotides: TGTGCCAGCAGCCCCCCGGACACAGATACGCAGTATTTT. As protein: CASSPPDTDTQYF. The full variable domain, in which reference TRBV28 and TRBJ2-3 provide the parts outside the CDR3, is DVKVTQSSRYLVKRTGEKVFLECVQDMDHENMFWYRQDPGLGLRLIYFSYDVKMKEKGDIPEGYSVSREKKERFSLILESASTNQTSMYLCASSPPDTDTQYFGPGTRLTVL.

The CDR3 loop reads CSVGATSVQETQYF. CDR3 bases: TGCAGCGTTGGGGCTACTAGCGTACAAGAGACCCAGTACTTC. V gene TRBV29-1 combines with J gene TRBJ2-5, with TRBD2 matching 7 bases. CDR3 length: 14 amino acids. The ends lost 4 bases at V and 2 bases at J; junction bases unmatched: 7. The germline CDR1 and CDR2 sequences are SQVTM and ANQGSEA.

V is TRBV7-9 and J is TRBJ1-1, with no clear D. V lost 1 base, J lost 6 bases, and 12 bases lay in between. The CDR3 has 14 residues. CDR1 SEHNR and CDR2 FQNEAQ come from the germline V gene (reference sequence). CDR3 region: CASSLEVAAPEAFF. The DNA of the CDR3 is TGTGCCAGCAGCTTAGAGGTGGCAGCACCTGAAGCTTTCTTT.

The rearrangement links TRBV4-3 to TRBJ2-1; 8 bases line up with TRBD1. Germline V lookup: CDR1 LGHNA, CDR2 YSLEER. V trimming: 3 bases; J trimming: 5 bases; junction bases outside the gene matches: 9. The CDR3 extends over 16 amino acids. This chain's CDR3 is CASSHLFRDRHNEQFF. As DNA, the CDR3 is TGCGCCAGCAGCCATCTTTTTAGGGACAGGCACAATGAGCAGTTCTTC.

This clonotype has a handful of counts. The chain's CDR3 is CASSFWRDGKLFF. In DNA, the CDR3 is TGTGCCAGCAGTTTTTGGCGGGACGGAAAACTGTTTTTT. The gene calls are TRBV27 and TRBJ1-4; a weak D match, TRBD1 (5 bases). CDR3 length equals 13 residues. V lost 3 bases to trimming and J lost 10 bases, with 12 bases between them. Germline CDR1 MNHEY, CDR2 SMNVEV (reference sequence).

The CDR3 bases are TGTGCCAGCAGCCGTAGCGGGACGCCGGACACCGGGGAGCTGTTTTTT. Its translation is CASSRSGTPDTGELFF. The chain is built from TRBV12-3 or TRBV12-4 and TRBJ2-2; TRBD2 agrees at 8 bases. J was trimmed by 3 bases and V by 6 bases; bases with no gene match: 9. CDR3 length: 16 amino acids.

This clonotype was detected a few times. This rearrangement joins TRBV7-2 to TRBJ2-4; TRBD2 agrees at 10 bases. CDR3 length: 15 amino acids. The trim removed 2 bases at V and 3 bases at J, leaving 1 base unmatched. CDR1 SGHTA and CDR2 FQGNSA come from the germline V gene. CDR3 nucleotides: TGTGCCAGCAGCTTAAGCGGGAGGGGCAAAAACATTCAGTACTTC. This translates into CASSLSGRGKNIQYF.

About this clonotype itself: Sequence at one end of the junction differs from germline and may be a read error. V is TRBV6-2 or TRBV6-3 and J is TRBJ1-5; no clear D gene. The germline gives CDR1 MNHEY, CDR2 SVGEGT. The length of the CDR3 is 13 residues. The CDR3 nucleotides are TGTGTCAGCAGTGCCGCCACTCATCAGCCCCAGCATTTT. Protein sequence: CVSSAATHQPQHF.

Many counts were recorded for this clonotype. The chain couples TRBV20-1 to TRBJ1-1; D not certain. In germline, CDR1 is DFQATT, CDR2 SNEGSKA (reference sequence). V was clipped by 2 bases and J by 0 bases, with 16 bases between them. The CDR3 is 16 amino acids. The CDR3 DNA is TGCAGTGCTAGATCCGCCAGTAGGCCCGTGAACACTGAAGCTTTCTTT. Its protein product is CSARSASRPVNTEAFF.

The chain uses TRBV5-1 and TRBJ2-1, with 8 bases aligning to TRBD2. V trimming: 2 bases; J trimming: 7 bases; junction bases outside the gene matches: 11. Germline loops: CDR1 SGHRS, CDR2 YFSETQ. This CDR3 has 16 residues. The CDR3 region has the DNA TGCGCCAGCAGCTTTCAGCCCGTCACGGGGGGGAATGAGCAGTTCTTC. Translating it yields CASSFQPVTGGNEQFF.

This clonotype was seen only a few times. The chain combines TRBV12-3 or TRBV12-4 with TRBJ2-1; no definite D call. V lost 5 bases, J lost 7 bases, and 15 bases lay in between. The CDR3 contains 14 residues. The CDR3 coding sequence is TGTGCCAGCAGTCCCGGTAATAGCCGAAATGAGCAGTTCTTC. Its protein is CASSPGNSRNEQFF.

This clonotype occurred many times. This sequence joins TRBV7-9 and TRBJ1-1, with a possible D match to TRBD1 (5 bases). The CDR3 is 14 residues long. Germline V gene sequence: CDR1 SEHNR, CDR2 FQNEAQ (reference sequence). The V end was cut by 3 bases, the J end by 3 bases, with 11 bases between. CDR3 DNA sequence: TGTGCCAGCAGCTTCAGGACAAGGGACACTGAAGCTTTCTTT. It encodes CASSFRTRDTEAFF.

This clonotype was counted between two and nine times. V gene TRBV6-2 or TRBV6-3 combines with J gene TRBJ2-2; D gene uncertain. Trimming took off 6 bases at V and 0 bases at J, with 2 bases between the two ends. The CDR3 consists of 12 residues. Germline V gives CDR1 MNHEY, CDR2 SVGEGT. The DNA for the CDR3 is TGTGCCAGCAGACCGAACACCGGGGAGCTGTTTTTT. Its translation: CASRPNTGELFF.

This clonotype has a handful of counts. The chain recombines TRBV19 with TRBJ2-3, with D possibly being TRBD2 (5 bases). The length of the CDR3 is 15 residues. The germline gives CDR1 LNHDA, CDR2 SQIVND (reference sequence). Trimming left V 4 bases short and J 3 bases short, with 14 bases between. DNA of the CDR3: TGTGCCAGTAGTAGACGGGATTTGGCTACAGATACGCAGTATTTT. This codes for CASSRRDLATDTQYF.

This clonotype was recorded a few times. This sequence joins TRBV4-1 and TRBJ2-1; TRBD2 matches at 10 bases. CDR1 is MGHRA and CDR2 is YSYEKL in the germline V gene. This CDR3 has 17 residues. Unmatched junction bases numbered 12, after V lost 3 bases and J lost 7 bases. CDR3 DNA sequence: TGCGCCAGCAGCCAGGCTCCCGAGGCTAGCGGGAGAAATGAGCAGTTCTTC. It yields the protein CASSQAPEASGRNEQFF.

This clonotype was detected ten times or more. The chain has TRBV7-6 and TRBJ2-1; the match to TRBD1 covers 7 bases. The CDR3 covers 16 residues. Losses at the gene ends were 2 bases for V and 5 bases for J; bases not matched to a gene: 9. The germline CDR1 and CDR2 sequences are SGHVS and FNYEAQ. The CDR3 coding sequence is TGTGCCAGCAGCTTATTATGGGACAGTTCTGACAATGAGCAGTTCTTC. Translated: CASSLLWDSSDNEQFF.

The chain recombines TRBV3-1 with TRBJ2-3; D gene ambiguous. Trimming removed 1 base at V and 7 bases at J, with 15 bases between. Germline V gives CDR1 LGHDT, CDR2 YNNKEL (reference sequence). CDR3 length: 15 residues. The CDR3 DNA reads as TGTGCCAGCAGCCAAGGACCCGCCATACAGTATACGCAGTATTTT. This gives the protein CASSQGPAIQYTQYF.

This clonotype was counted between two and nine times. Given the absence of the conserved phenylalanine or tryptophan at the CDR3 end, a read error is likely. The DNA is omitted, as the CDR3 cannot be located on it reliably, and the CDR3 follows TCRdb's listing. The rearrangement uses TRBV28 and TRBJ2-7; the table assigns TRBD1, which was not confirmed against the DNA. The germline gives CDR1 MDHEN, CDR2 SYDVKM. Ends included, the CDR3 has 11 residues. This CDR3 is CASGSGTLLGI.

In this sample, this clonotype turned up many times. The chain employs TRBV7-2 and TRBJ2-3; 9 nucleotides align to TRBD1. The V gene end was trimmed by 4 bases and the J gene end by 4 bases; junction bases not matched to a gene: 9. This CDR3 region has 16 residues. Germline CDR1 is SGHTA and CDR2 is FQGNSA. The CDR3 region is CASSSTGTGLADTQYF. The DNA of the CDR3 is TGTGCCAGCAGCTCTACGGGGACAGGGTTAGCAGATACGCAGTATTTT.

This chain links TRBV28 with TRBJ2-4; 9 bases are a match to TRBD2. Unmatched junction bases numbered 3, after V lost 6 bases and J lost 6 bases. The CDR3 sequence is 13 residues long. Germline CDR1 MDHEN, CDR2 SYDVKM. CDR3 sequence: CASSGTSLNIQYF. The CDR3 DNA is TGTGCCAGCAGCGGGACTAGCCTAAACATTCAGTACTTC.

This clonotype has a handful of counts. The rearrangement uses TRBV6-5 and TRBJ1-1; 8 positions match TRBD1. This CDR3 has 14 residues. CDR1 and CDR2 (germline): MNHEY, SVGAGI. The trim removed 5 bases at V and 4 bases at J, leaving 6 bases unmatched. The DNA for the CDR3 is TGTGCCAGCAGTCAGACAGGGGCAATCACTGAAGCTTTCTTT. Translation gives CASSQTGAITEAFF.

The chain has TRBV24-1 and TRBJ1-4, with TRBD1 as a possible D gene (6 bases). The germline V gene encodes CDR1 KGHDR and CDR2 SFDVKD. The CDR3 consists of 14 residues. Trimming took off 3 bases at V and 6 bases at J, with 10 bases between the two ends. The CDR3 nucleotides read TGTGCCACCAGTGATGGGGGGGCTCATGAAAAACTGTTTTTT. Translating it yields CATSDGGAHEKLFF.